The present TCR beta chain was sequenced within a study of shared clonotypes between healthy human individuals. Study-level findings and limits: Clonotype sharing among the donors was expected to vary with sequencing depth.

Naive CD8 isolation took CD45RO-negative cells positively selected for CCR7 and excluded terminally differentiated effector memory CD45RA+ cells. In regard to this clone: Its antigen is not known.

Here immunoSEQ multiplex PCR was the method, and the copy in TCRdb shows in-frame clones only, minus some. Of about 2 million clones detected, about 95% appear once; the ten largest clones hold roughly 1%. CDR1 SEHNR and CDR2 FQNEAQ come from the germline V gene (reference sequence). With 4 bases removed from V and 7 bases from J, the gap between germline ends came to 11 bases. The CDR3 totals 13 residues. The chain joins TRBV7-9 to TRBJ1-5; D uncertain. Material for sequencing was naive CD8+ T cells sorted from blood. The TCR sequence derives from a man between 18 and 29 years old in good health. Here the CDR3 DNA reads TGTGCCAGCAGCTCCGTGTCGGGGCAGCCCCAGCATTTT. This codes for CASSSVSGQPQHF.